These T cell receptor beta chains were read from a single sample in a study of T cell therapy after organ transplantation. The protocol was immunoSEQ multiplex PCR, while the TCRdb copy is restricted to in-frame clones and leaves out a portion. The sample records 3,000 to 3,500 clones, roughly 69% being singletons. No cognate antigen is known for these TCRs. The starting material was CD8+ T cells from blood, obtained after autologous CMV-specific T cell therapy. The receptors stem from a human patient who had received a solid organ transplant and had CMV disease. Part of the T cell pool may stem from the graft donor. Both conserved end residues are part of each CDR3.

V gene: TRBV9
CDR3 protein: CASSVEALETQYF

V gene: TRBV7-7
CDR3 protein: CASSLTLEDQETQYF

V gene: TRBV5-4
CDR3 protein: CASSLSTSGSGEQFF

V gene: TRBV28
CDR3 protein: CASSLSGGVQETQYF

V gene: TRBV6-1
CDR3 protein: CASSEDGKGPGELFF

V gene: TRBV15
CDR3 protein: CATSRDLEQLNGYTF

V gene: TRBV4-1
CDR3 protein: CASSQGVTANQPQHF

V gene: TRBV4-1
CDR3 protein: CASSPHRGDATNEKLFF

V gene: TRBV6-5
CDR3 protein: CASSYNLAPLTEAFF

V gene: TRBV10-3
CDR3 protein: CAISGAGPGSYSNQPQHF

V gene: TRBV5-4
CDR3 protein: CASSLGRNYGYTF

V gene: TRBV2
CDR3 protein: CALGQGGTDTQYF

V gene: TRBV2
CDR3 protein: CASSVWTGGDEQYF

V gene: TRBV9
CDR3 protein: CASSVEGGEDGNYTF

V gene: TRBV19
CDR3 protein: CASSLRDRGQDEQFF

V gene: TRBV7-3
CDR3 protein: CASSYTTTGELFF

V gene: TRBV6-4
CDR3 protein: CASSEDGDYNEQFF

V gene: TRBV5-4
CDR3 protein: CASRDRTGSHSYNEQFF

V gene: TRBV9
CDR3 protein: CASSYRDYEQYF

V gene: TRBV6-5
CDR3 protein: CASSSGETQYF

V gene: TRBV5-6
CDR3 protein: CASSFGPRWGTEAFF

V gene: TRBV19
CDR3 protein: CASSIYPNTGELFF

V gene: TRBV7-2
CDR3 protein: CASSPFGLAGGEQYF

V gene: TRBV2
CDR3 protein: CASSAGWGTRSNQPQHF

V gene: TRBV2
CDR3 protein: CASSLIIGTVSTEAFF

V gene: TRBV7-6
CDR3 protein: CASSLDYNNEQFF

V gene: TRBV14
CDR3 protein: CASSRTSGSRYEQYF

V gene: TRBV5-1
CDR3 protein: CASGLAGETQYF

V gene: TRBV13
CDR3 protein: CASSSPDRGPTGELFF

V gene: TRBV10-2
CDR3 protein: CASSVGLGATTDTQYF

V gene: TRBV15
CDR3 protein: CATSRAGGGTGELFF

V gene: TRBV7-8
CDR3 protein: CASSLERDRGSDTQYF

V gene: TRBV5-1
CDR3 protein: CASSLWIFLTDTDTQYF